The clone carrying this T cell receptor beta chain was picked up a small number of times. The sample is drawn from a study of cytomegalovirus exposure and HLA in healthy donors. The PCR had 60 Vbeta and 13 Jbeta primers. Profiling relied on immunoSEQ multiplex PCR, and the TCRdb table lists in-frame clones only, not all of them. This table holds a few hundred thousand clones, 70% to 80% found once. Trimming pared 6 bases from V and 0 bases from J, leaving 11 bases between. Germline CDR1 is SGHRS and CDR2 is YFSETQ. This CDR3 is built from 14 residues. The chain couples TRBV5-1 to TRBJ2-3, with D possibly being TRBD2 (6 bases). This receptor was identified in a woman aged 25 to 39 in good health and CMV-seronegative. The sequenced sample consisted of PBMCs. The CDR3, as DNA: TGCGCCAGCAATAGCGGAGAGAGCACAGATACGCAGTATTTT. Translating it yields CASNSGESTDTQYF.